This T cell receptor (beta chain) was identified in a study of T cell changes during pregnancy in multiple sclerosis. The CDR3 contains 15 residues. Germline loops: CDR1 SQVTM, CDR2 ANQGSEA. Trimming took off 5 bases at V and 5 bases at J, with 22 bases between the two ends. Profiling relied on immunoSEQ multiplex PCR, and the TCRdb table lists in-frame clones only, not all of them. The repertoire includes about 52,000 clones, around 94% of them detected once, and 0.74% sits in the top ten. The chain combines TRBV29-1 with TRBJ2-7; TRBD1 might be the D (5 bases). This receptor was obtained from a female donor with multiple sclerosis, enrolled in a pregnancy study. This specimen consisted of CD4+ T cells from peripheral blood mononuclear cells, obtained in the third trimester of pregnancy. The CDR3 nucleotides are TGCAGCGTTCCTGCCCCGGCAGGGCGGACCAACGAGCAGTACTTC. It yields the protein CSVPAPAGRTNEQYF.